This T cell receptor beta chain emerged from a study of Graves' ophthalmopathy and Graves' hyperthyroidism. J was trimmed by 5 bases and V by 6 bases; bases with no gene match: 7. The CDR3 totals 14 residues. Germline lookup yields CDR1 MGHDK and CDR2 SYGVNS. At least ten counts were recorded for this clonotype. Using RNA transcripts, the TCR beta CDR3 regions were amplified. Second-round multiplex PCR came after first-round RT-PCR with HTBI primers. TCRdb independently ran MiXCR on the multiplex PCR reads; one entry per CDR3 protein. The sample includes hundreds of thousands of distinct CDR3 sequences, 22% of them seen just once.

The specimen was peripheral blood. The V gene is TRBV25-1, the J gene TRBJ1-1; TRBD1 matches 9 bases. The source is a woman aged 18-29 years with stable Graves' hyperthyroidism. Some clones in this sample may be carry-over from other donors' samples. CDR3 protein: CASSSGTGWTEAFF. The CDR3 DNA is TGTGCCAGCAGCTCCGGGACAGGGTGGACTGAAGCTTTCTTT. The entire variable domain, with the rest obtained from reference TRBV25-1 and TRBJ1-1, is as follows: EADIYQTPRYLVIGTGKKITLECSQTMGHDKMYWYQQDPGMELHLIHYSYGVNSTEKGDLSSESTVSRIRTEHFPLTLESARPSHTSQYLCASSSGTGWTEAFFGQGTRLTVV.